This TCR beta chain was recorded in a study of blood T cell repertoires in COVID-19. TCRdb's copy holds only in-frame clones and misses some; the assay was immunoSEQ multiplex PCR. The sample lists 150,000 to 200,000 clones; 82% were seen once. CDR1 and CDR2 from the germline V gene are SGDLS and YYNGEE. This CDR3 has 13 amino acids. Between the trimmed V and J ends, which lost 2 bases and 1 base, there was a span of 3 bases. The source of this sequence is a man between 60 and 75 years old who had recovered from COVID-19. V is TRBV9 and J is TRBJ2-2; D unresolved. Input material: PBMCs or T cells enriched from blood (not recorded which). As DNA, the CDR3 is TGTGCCAGCAGCGTCAGGAACACCGGGGAGCTGTTTTTT. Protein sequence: CASSVRNTGELFF.